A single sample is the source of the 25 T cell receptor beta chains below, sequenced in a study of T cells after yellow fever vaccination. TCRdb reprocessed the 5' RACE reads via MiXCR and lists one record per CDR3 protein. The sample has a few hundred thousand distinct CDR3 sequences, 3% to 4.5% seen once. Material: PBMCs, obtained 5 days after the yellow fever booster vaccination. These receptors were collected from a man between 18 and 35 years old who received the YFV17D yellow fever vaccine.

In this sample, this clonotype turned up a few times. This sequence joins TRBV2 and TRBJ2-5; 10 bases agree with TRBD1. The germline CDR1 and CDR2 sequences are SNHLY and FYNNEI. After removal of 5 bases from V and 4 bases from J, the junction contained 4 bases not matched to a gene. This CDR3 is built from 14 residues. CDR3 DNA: TGTGCCAGCAGTCCGACAGGGGGCCTAGAGACCCAGTACTTC. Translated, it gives CASSPTGGLETQYF.

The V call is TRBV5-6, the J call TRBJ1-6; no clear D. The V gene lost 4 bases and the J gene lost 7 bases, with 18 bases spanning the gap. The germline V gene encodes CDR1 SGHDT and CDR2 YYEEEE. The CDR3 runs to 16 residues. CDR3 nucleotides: TGTGCCAGCAGCCCCTTCGGGAGGGTGGACAATTCACCCCTCCACTTT. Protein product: CASSPFGRVDNSPLHF.

CDR3 nucleotides: TGTGCCAGCTCACCGTTCGGGGGGGACTATGGCTACACCTTC. Its translation is CASSPFGGDYGYTF. The V gene is TRBV18, the J gene TRBJ1-2; weak D call: TRBD1 (5 bases). The CDR3 spans 14 residues. Trimming removed 3 bases at V and 3 bases at J, with 11 bases between. Germline V CDR1 and CDR2: KGHSH, LQKENI.

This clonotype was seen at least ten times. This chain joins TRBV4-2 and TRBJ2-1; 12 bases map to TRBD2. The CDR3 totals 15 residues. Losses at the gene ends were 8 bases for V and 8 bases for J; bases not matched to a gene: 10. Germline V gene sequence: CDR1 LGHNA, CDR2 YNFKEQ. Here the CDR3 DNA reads TGTGCCAGCCGCCCTAGCGGGGGGGCCGCAGATGAGCAGTTCTTC. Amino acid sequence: CASRPSGGAADEQFF.

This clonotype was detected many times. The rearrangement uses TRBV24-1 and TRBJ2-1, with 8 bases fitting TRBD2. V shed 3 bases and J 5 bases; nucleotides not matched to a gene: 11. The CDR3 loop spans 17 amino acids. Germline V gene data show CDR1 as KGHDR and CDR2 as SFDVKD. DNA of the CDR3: TGTGCCACCAGTGATCAACCTTCGGCGGGGGGTGACAATGAGCAGTTCTTC. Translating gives CATSDQPSAGGDNEQFF.

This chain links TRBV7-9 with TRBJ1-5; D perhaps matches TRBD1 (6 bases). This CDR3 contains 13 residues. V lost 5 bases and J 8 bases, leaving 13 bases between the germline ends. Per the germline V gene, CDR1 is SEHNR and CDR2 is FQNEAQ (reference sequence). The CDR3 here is CASSLGGLKPQHF. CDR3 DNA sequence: TGTGCCAGCAGCCTAGGGGGGCTTAAGCCCCAGCATTTT.

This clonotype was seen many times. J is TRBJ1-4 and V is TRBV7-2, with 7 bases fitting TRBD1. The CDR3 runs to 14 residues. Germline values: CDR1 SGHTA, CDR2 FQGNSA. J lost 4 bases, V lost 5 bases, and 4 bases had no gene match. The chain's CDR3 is CASSPGTVNEKLFF. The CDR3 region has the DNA TGTGCCAGCAGCCCTGGGACAGTTAATGAAAAACTGTTTTTT.

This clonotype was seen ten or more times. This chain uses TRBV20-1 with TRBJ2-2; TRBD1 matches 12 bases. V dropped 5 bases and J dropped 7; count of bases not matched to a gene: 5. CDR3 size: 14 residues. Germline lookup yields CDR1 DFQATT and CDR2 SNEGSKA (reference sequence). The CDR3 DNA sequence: TGCAGTGCTTTGGGACAGGGGGCTGTCGGGGAGCTGTTTTTT. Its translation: CSALGQGAVGELFF.

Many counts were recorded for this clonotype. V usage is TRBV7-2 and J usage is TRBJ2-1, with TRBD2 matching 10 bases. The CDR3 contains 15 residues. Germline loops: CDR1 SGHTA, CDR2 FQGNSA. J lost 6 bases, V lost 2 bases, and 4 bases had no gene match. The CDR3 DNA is TGTGCCAGCAGCTTAACTAGCGGGGCAAGCAATGAGCAGTTCTTC. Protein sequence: CASSLTSGASNEQFF.

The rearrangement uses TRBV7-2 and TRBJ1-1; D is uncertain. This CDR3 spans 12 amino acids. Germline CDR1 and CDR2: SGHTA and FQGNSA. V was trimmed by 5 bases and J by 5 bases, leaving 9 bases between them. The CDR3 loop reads CASSPAWTEAFF. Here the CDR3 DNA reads TGTGCCAGCAGCCCTGCCTGGACTGAAGCTTTCTTT. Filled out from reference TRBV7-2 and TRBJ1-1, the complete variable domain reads GAGVSQSPSNKVTEKGKDVELRCDPISGHTALYWYRQSLGQGLEFLIYFQGNSAPDKSGLPSDRFSAERTGGSVSTLTIQRTQQEDSAVYLCASSPAWTEAFFGQGTRLTVV.

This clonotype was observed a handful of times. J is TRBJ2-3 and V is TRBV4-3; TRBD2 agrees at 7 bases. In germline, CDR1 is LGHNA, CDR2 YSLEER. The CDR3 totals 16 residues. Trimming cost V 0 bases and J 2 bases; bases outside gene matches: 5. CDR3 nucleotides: TGCGCCAGCAGCCAAGAACCCTGGGACTACACAGATACGCAGTATTTT. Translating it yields CASSQEPWDYTDTQYF.

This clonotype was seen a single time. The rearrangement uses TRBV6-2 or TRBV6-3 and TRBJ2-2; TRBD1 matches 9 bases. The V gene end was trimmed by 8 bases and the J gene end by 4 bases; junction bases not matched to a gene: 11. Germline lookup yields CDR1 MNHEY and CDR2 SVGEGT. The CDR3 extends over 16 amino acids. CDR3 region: CASGDRENSGTGELFF. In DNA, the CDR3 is TGTGCCAGCGGGGACAGGGAGAATTCGGGCACCGGGGAGCTGTTTTTT.

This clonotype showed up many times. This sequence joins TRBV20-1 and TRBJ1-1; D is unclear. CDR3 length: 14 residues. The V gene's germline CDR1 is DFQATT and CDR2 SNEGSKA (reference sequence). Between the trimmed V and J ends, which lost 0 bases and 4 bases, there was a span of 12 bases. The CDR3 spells CSARDRIGFTEAFF. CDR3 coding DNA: TGCAGTGCTAGAGACAGGATCGGGTTCACTGAAGCTTTCTTT.

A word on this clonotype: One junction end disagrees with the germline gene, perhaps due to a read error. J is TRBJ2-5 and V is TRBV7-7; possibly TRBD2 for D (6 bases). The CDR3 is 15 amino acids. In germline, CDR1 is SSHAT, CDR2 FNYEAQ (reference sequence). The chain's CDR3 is CASSLTRGSQGTQYF. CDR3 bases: TGTGCTAGCAGCCTGACGCGGGGCAGCCAAGGGACCCAGTACTTC.

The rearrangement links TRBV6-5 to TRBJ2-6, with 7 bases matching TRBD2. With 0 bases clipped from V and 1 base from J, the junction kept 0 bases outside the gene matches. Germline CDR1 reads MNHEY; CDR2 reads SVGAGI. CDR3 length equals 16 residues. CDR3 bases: TGTGCCAGCAGTTACTCGCGGGGGTCTGGGGCCAACGTCCTGACTTTC. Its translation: CASSYSRGSGANVLTF.

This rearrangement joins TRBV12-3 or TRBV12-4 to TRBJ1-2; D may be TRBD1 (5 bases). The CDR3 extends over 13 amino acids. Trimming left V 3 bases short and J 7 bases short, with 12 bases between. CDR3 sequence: CASSFLQAAGYTF. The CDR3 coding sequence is TGTGCCAGCAGTTTTCTACAGGCGGCTGGCTACACCTTC.

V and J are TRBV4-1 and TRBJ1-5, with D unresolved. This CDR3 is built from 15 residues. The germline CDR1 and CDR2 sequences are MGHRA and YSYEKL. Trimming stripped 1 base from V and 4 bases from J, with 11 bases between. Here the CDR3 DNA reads TGCGCCAGCAGCCAAGGGTTGGGCCTAAATCAGCCCCAGCATTTT. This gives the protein CASSQGLGLNQPQHF.

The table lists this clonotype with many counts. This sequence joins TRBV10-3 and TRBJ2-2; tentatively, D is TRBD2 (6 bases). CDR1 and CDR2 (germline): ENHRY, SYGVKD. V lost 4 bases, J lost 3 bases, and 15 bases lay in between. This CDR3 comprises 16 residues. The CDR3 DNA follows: TGTGCCATCAGTGTACTGGGAGGTCAGGACACCGGGGAGCTGTTTTTT. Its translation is CAISVLGGQDTGELFF.

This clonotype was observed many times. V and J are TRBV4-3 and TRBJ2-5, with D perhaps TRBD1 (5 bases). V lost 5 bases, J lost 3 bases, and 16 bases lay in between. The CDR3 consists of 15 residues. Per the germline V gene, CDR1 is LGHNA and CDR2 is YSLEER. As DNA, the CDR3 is TGCGCCAGCAGCAGATCGTCAGGGCTCGAAGAGACCCAGTACTTC. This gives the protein CASSRSSGLEETQYF.

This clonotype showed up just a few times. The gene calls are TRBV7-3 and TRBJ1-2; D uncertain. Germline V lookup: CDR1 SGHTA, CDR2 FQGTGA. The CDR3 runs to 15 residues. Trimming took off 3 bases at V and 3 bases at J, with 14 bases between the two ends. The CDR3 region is CASSFTVFLYYGYTF. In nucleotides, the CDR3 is TGTGCCAGCAGCTTTACGGTGTTTTTATACTATGGCTACACCTTC. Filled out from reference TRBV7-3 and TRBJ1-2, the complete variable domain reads GAGVSQTPSNKVTEKGKYVELRCDPISGHTALYWYRQSLGQGPEFLIYFQGTGAADDSGLPNDRFFAVRPEGSVSTLKIQRTERGDSAVYLCASSFTVFLYYGYTFGSGTRLTVV.

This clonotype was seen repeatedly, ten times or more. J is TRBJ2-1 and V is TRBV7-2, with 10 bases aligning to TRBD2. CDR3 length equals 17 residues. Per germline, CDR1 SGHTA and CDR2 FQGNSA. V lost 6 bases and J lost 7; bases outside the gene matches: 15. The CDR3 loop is CASRRVSGGDSRNEQFF. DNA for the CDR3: TGTGCCAGCAGAAGAGTCAGCGGGGGGGATTCGAGGAATGAGCAGTTCTTC. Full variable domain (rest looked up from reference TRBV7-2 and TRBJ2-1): GAGVSQSPSNKVTEKGKDVELRCDPISGHTALYWYRQSLGQGLEFLIYFQGNSAPDKSGLPSDRFSAERTGGSVSTLTIQRTQQEDSAVYLCASRRVSGGDSRNEQFFGPGTRLTVL.

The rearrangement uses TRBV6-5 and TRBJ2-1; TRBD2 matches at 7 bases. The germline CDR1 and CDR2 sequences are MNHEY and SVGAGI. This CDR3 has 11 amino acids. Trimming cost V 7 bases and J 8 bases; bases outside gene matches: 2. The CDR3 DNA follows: TGTGCCAGCACTCGGGGGGATGAGCAGTTCTTC. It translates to CASTRGDEQFF.

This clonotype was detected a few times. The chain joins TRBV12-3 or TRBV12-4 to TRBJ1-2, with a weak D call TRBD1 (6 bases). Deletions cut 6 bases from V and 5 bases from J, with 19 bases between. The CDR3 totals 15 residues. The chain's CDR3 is CASSPGPQGGYGYTF. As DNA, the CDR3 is TGTGCCAGCAGCCCTGGACCCCAAGGGGGTTATGGCTACACCTTC.

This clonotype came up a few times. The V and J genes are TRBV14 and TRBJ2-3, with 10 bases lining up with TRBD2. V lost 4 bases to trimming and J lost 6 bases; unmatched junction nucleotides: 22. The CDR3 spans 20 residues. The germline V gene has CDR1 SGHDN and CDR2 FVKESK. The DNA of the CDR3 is TGTGCCAGCAGCCCATTTTGGGATCCTAGCGGGGGACCCATCGTTGATACGCAGTATTTT. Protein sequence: CASSPFWDPSGGPIVDTQYF.

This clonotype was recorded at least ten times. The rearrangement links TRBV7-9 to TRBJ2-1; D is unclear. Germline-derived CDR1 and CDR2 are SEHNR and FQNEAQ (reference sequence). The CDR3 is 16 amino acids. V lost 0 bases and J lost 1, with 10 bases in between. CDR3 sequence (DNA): TGTGCCAGCAGCTTAGCGGGGTCCCTTTCCTACAATGAGCAGTTCTTC. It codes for CASSLAGSLSYNEQFF. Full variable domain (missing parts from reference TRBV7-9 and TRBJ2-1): DTGVSQNPRHKITKRGQNVTFRCDPISEHNRLYWYRQTLGQGPEFLTYFQNEAQLEKSRLLSDRFSAERPKGSFSTLEIQRTEQGDSAMYLCASSLAGSLSYNEQFFGPGTRLTVL.